The 22 T cell receptor beta chains given below trace back to one sample, sequenced in a study of OX40 agonist ivuxolimab in advanced cancers. Only in-frame clones appear in the TCRdb table, and some are missing; sequencing was by immunoSEQ multiplex PCR. Among 60,000 or so clones, 80% to 90% were seen once, and the ten largest hold approximately 5%. The input for sequencing was CD4+ or CD8+ T cells sorted from blood, taken in a trial of the OX40 agonist ivuxolimab. The receptors originated from an adult with an advanced solid tumor such as melanoma, head and neck, liver or kidney cancer.

The DNA of the CDR3 is TGTGCCAGCAGCTTATTGCGGTGGGGGACCCAAAGGTGGGAGACCCAGTACTTC. It translates to CASSLLRWGTQRWETQYF. J is TRBJ2-5 and V is TRBV7-2; either TRBD1 or TRBD2 may fit D (5 bases each). The CDR3 is 18 residues long. Trimming stripped 2 bases from V and 5 bases from J, with 24 bases between. Per the germline V gene, CDR1 is SGHTA and CDR2 is FQGNSA. Based on the CDR3 plus reference TRBV7-2 and TRBJ2-5, the full variable domain is GAGVSQSPSNKVTEKGKDVELRCDPISGHTALYWYRQSLGQGLEFLIYFQGNSAPDKSGLPSDRFSAERTGGSVSTLTIQRTQQEDSAVYLCASSLLRWGTQRWETQYFGPGTRLLVL.

The gene calls are TRBV19 and TRBJ2-7; either TRBD1 or TRBD2 may supply D (5 bases each). CDR1 LNHDA and CDR2 SQIVND come from the germline V gene (reference sequence). This CDR3 spans 12 amino acids. The ends were cut back, 10 bases at V and 2 bases at J, with 12 bases in the middle. CDR3 sequence (DNA): TGTGCCACGGTGGGGGAAGCCTACGAGCAGTACTTC. It translates to CATVGEAYEQYF.

The J gene is TRBJ1-4, the V gene TRBV13, with 9 nucleotides matching TRBD1. V gave up 5 bases and J gave up 8 bases; unmatched junction bases: 9. This CDR3 spans 15 amino acids. Germline values: CDR1 PRHDT, CDR2 FYEKMQ (reference sequence). CDR3 nucleotide sequence: TGTGCCAGCAGCCCTCAACAGGGGGCCGGAGAAAAACTGTTTTTT. This gives the protein CASSPQQGAGEKLFF.

The chain joins TRBV19 to TRBJ2-5; no clear D. CDR3 size: 13 residues. Trimming left V 10 bases short and J 2 bases short, with 14 bases between. Germline values: CDR1 LNHDA, CDR2 SQIVND (reference sequence). The chain's CDR3 is CATSNRFQETQYF. The CDR3 DNA sequence: TGTGCCACCAGCAATCGTTTTCAAGAGACCCAGTACTTC.

The chain has TRBV4-1 and TRBJ1-4, with D perhaps matching TRBD1 (6 bases). V gave up 1 base and J gave up 0 bases, with 9 bases separating them. CDR3 length equals 16 residues. CDR1 and CDR2 from the germline V gene are MGHRA and YSYEKL. CDR3 coding DNA: TGCGCCAGCAGCCAAGGCGGGACACCAACTAATGAAAAACTGTTTTTT. Its protein is CASSQGGTPTNEKLFF.

In this sample, this clone turned up a few times. The chain is built from TRBV2 and TRBJ1-4, with a tentative D call TRBD1 (5 bases). This CDR3 contains 14 residues. Trimming stripped 6 bases from V and 4 bases from J, with 12 bases between. Germline V lookup: CDR1 SNHLY, CDR2 FYNNEI. As DNA, the CDR3 is TGTGCCAGCAGCCCCGGGGGGGTTAATGAAAAACTGTTTTTT. Protein sequence: CASSPGGVNEKLFF.

This clone was found once. The chain combines TRBV5-1 with TRBJ2-1, with 9 bases lining up with TRBD2. J was trimmed by 8 bases and V by 6 bases; bases with no gene match: 9. The CDR3 is 14 amino acids. CDR1 and CDR2 from the germline V gene are SGHRS and YFSETQ. CDR3 DNA: TGCGCCAGCAAATCCGGGACTAGCACGGATGAGCAGTTCTTC. Its protein product is CASKSGTSTDEQFF.

This rearrangement joins TRBV28 to TRBJ2-7; D perhaps matches TRBD1 (5 bases). Germline CDR1 is MDHEN and CDR2 is SYDVKM. This CDR3 comprises 12 residues. Trimming took 3 bases from V and 5 from J, leaving 8 bases between them. In DNA form, the CDR3 reads TGTGCCAGCAGTTTGGCGGACAACGAGCAGTACTTC. This gives the protein CASSLADNEQYF.

The rearrangement joins TRBV6-1 to TRBJ1-2; D is ambiguous. Germline V gene data show CDR1 as MNHNS and CDR2 as SASEGT. The CDR3 has 11 amino acids. Trimming cost V 4 bases and J 4 bases, with 4 bases left between them. The CDR3 reads CASSGIYGYTF. The CDR3 DNA is TGTGCCAGCAGTGGGATCTATGGCTACACCTTC.

V and J are TRBV7-9 and TRBJ2-2, with D possibly matching TRBD2 (6 bases). The CDR3 has 15 amino acids. CDR1 is SEHNR and CDR2 is FQNEAQ in the germline V gene (reference sequence). The V end was cut by 6 bases, the J end by 5 bases, with 16 bases between. CDR3 sequence: CASRAGTAPTGELFF. For the CDR3, the DNA is TGTGCCAGCAGGGCCGGGACTGCCCCAACCGGGGAGCTGTTTTTT.

This chain links TRBV2 with TRBJ2-1; 8 nucleotides agree with TRBD2. CDR1 is SNHLY, CDR2 FYNNEI, per germline. The CDR3 consists of 14 residues. The V gene end was trimmed by 1 base and the J gene end by 5 bases; junction bases not matched to a gene: 1. In nucleotides, the CDR3 is TGTGCCAGCAGTGAAGGCGGGAGGAACAATGAGCAGTTCTTC. It yields the protein CASSEGGRNNEQFF.

This clone was detected only once. The chain employs TRBV19 and TRBJ1-2; 10 nucleotides match TRBD1. CDR3 length: 15 residues. Trimming at V came to 3 bases and at J to 8 bases, leaving 9 bases not matched to a gene. Germline assignment: CDR1 LNHDA and CDR2 SQIVND (reference sequence). CDR3 in amino acids: CASSIPGQGTFGYTF. In DNA form, the CDR3 reads TGTGCCAGTAGTATTCCGGGACAGGGGACTTTCGGCTACACCTTC.

CDR3 sequence (DNA): TGTGCCAGCTCAGAACCAGGGCTGTCTGGCTACACCTTC. Its protein is CASSEPGLSGYTF. J is TRBJ1-2 and V is TRBV18, with D possibly being TRBD1 (5 bases). The CDR3 runs 13 residues. CDR1 KGHSH and CDR2 LQKENI come from the germline V gene. Trimming pared 5 bases from V and 7 bases from J, leaving 14 bases between.

This chain connects TRBV19 to TRBJ2-3; TRBD1 matches at 7 bases. The CDR3 is made up of 19 amino acids. Trimming at V came to 6 bases and at J to 7 bases, leaving 25 bases not matched to a gene. Per germline, CDR1 LNHDA and CDR2 SQIVND (reference sequence). The CDR3 is CASSLKAFTQGLKPHTQYF. The CDR3 DNA reads as TGTGCCAGTAGCCTAAAGGCCTTCACACAGGGGCTGAAACCCCATACGCAGTATTTT.

This clone was seen only once. This sequence joins TRBV14 and TRBJ2-1; 8 nucleotides match TRBD1. Germline trimming cut 4 bases from V and 7 bases from J; bases unmatched to any gene: 6. Germline CDR1 reads SGHDN; CDR2 reads FVKESK. The CDR3 length is 14 residues. The CDR3 region has the DNA TGTGCCAGCAGCCCTTGGACAGGGACGAATGAGCAGTTCTTC. It is translated as CASSPWTGTNEQFF.

The rearrangement uses TRBV1 and TRBJ2-4; TRBD2 is the table's D call and was not checked against the DNA. TRBV1 is a documented pseudogene. The CDR3 spans 18 residues. CDR3 amino acids: CTSSQEWERPLAKNIQYF. In DNA form, the CDR3 reads TGCACCAGCAGCCAAGAGTGGGAGCGGCCACTAGCCAAAAACATTCAGTACTTC.

V is TRBV30 and J is TRBJ2-1, with D possibly matching TRBD2 (6 bases). V was shortened by 3 bases and J by 11 bases, with 14 bases between the two germline ends. This CDR3 is built from 12 residues. CDR1 and CDR2 (germline): GTSNPN, SVGIG (reference sequence). The CDR3 reads CAWSGPGTQQFF. CDR3 sequence (DNA): TGTGCCTGGAGCGGTCCCGGGACTCAGCAGTTCTTC.

This sequence joins TRBV28 and TRBJ2-5; no firm D call. The DNA end is more similar to TRBJ2-7, so the J call may be wrong. Looked up from germline, CDR1 is MDHEN and CDR2 is SYDVKM. This CDR3 spans 13 amino acids. The CDR3 DNA follows: TGTGCCAGCAGTTTAACACTCTCCTACGAGCAGTACTTC. This gives the protein CASSLTLSYEQYF.

The chain couples TRBV19 to TRBJ1-3; 7 bases align to TRBD1. V dropped 5 bases and J dropped 0; count of bases not matched to a gene: 10. The germline V gene encodes CDR1 LNHDA and CDR2 SQIVND (reference sequence). This CDR3 has 17 amino acids. This chain's CDR3 is CASSSRTGWASGNTIYF. The DNA for the CDR3 is TGTGCCAGTAGTTCACGGACAGGTTGGGCCTCTGGAAACACCATATATTTT.

The rearrangement joins TRBV4-2 to TRBJ2-1; 11 nucleotides line up with TRBD2. J gave up 4 bases and V 8 bases, and 1 base lay outside the gene matches. The CDR3 runs to 13 residues. CDR1 is LGHNA and CDR2 is YNFKEQ in the germline V gene. The CDR3, as DNA: TGTGCCAGCGGGACTAGCGGATACAATGAGCAGTTCTTC. Its protein product is CASGTSGYNEQFF.

The chain links TRBV4-1 to TRBJ2-3; D is possibly TRBD2 (6 bases). Germline CDR1 is MGHRA and CDR2 is YSYEKL. Trimming took off 1 base at V and 6 bases at J, with 17 bases between the two ends. The CDR3 runs to 16 residues. CDR3 residues: CASSQVGGELGDTQYF. CDR3 DNA: TGCGCCAGCAGCCAAGTCGGCGGGGAGTTAGGGGATACGCAGTATTTT.

CDR3 protein: CASSTLKGASNQPQHF. CDR3 coding DNA: TGTGCCAGCAGTACCTTAAAGGGGGCGAGCAATCAGCCCCAGCATTTT. The chain combines TRBV28 with TRBJ1-5; 7 bases line up with TRBD1. The CDR3 length is 16 residues. CDR1 and CDR2 from the germline V gene are MDHEN and SYDVKM. With 5 bases clipped from V and 1 base from J, the junction kept 8 bases outside the gene matches.